This is a list of T cell receptor beta chains from one sample in a study of T cell responses to AZD1222 COVID-19 vaccine. Only in-frame clones appear in the TCRdb table, and some are missing; sequencing was by immunoSEQ multiplex PCR. The sample comprises about 100,000 clones, approximately 90% of which are singletons, and roughly 2% rests with the top ten. Sequenced here: peripheral blood, sampled on day 0 of AZD1222 vaccination. Receptors originate from an adult in good health. The CDR3 runs from the conserved cysteine through the conserved F or W.

J gene: TRBJ1-4; V gene: TRBV4-1; CDR3 length: 14; CDR3 protein: CASSPGQYNEKLFF
J gene: TRBJ2-5; V gene: TRBV27; CDR3 length: 16; CDR3 protein: CASSFLLPGAQGTQYF
J gene: TRBJ1-2; V gene: TRBV7-9; CDR3 length: 14; CDR3 protein: CASSLGGGNYGYTF
J gene: TRBJ2-3; V gene: TRBV3-1/TRBV3-2; CDR3 length: 14; CDR3 protein: CASRPLAGGPAQYF
J gene: TRBJ1-2; V gene: TRBV5-4; CDR3 length: 15; CDR3 protein: CASSLGQQGHYGYTF
J gene: TRBJ2-1; V gene: TRBV5-5; CDR3 length: 15; CDR3 protein: CASSFGQGVDNEQFF
J gene: TRBJ1-1; V gene: TRBV5-3; CDR3 length: 15; CDR3 protein: CARSLDREMNTEAFF
J gene: TRBJ1-4; V gene: TRBV11-2; CDR3 length: 13; CDR3 protein: CASSLGEQGSSFF
J gene: TRBJ1-4; V gene: TRBV28; CDR3 length: 18; CDR3 protein: CASRGRYSLGPTNEKLFF
J gene: TRBJ1-4; V gene: TRBV15; CDR3 length: 15; CDR3 protein: CATSSRQGDSEKLFF
J gene: TRBJ2-3; V gene: TRBV12-5; CDR3 length: 13; CDR3 protein: CASGLQGLDTQYF
J gene: TRBJ2-1; V gene: TRBV13; CDR3 length: 17; CDR3 protein: CASSSIADGPNPDEQFF
J gene: TRBJ1-1; V gene: TRBV15; CDR3 length: 16; CDR3 protein: CATSRDRAGVYTEAFF
J gene: TRBJ1-1; V gene: TRBV6-1; CDR3 length: 17; CDR3 protein: CASSEGPLHGGDTEAFF
J gene: TRBJ2-7; V gene: TRBV7-9; CDR3 length: 11; CDR3 protein: CASSDSYEQYF
J gene: TRBJ1-5; V gene: TRBV6-5; CDR3 length: 15; CDR3 protein: CASSSPQTGNQPQHF
J gene: TRBJ2-1; V gene: TRBV4-3; CDR3 length: 16; CDR3 protein: CASSQENWLAAYEQFF
J gene: TRBJ2-1; V gene: TRBV30; CDR3 length: 14; CDR3 protein: CAWSLGVSYNEQFF
J gene: TRBJ1-5; V gene: TRBV27; CDR3 length: 16; CDR3 protein: CASSLKGPRGNQPQHF
J gene: TRBJ2-2; V gene: TRBV19; CDR3 length: 14; CDR3 protein: CAISSRANTGELFF
J gene: TRBJ1-3; V gene: TRBV19; CDR3 length: 14; CDR3 protein: CASSRGYSGNTIYF
J gene: TRBJ2-3; V gene: TRBV5-6; CDR3 length: 14; CDR3 protein: CASMWLAGANTQYF
J gene: TRBJ2-5; V gene: TRBV5-4; CDR3 length: 16; CDR3 protein: CASSLDPAGGQETQYF
J gene: TRBJ1-4; V gene: TRBV7-7; CDR3 length: 14; CDR3 protein: CASSRTFLDEKLFF
J gene: TRBJ1-2; V gene: TRBV28; CDR3 length: 14; CDR3 protein: CASSLRGRNYGYTF
J gene: TRBJ1-4; V gene: TRBV9; CDR3 length: 16; CDR3 protein: CASSVGRAGYHEKLFF
J gene: TRBJ2-7; V gene: TRBV6-2/TRBV6-3; CDR3 length: 18; CDR3 protein: CASSYPLGQLLGAYEQYF
J gene: TRBJ2-5; V gene: TRBV12-3/TRBV12-4; CDR3 length: 11; CDR3 protein: CASSLAKTQYF
J gene: TRBJ1-1; V gene: TRBV20-1; CDR3 length: 10; CDR3 protein: CSASTGRAFF
J gene: TRBJ1-2; V gene: TRBV29-1; CDR3 length: 15; CDR3 protein: CSVEDLREGAVGYTF
J gene: TRBJ2-1; V gene: TRBV7-2; CDR3 length: 15; CDR3 protein: CASSLLAGGYNEQFF
J gene: TRBJ2-3; V gene: TRBV19; CDR3 length: 16; CDR3 protein: CASSGRGGWGTDTQYF
J gene: TRBJ2-5; V gene: TRBV7-2; CDR3 length: 15; CDR3 protein: CASRLPGQAGVAQYF
J gene: TRBJ1-4; V gene: TRBV3-1/TRBV3-2; CDR3 length: 17; CDR3 protein: CASSHRLQGSANEKLFF
J gene: TRBJ1-3; V gene: TRBV19; CDR3 length: 14; CDR3 protein: CASRGPNSGNTIYF
J gene: TRBJ1-1; V gene: TRBV7-2; CDR3 length: 13; CDR3 protein: CASSSQGDTEAFF
J gene: TRBJ2-1; V gene: TRBV7-3; CDR3 length: 16; CDR3 protein: CASSQILTGTNNEQFF
J gene: TRBJ2-5; V gene: TRBV11-3; CDR3 length: 18; CDR3 protein: CASSFSTWGSRLLETQYF
J gene: TRBJ2-2; V gene: TRBV6-4; CDR3 length: 17; CDR3 protein: CASSDSGVRGRIGELFF
J gene: TRBJ2-7; V gene: TRBV27; CDR3 length: 15; CDR3 protein: CASSPGTGGGYEQYF
J gene: TRBJ1-1; V gene: TRBV5-6; CDR3 length: 15; CDR3 protein: CASSLFGPRGTEAFF
J gene: TRBJ2-7; V gene: TRBV4-2; CDR3 length: 17; CDR3 protein: CASSPSWAGTSEYEQYF